The rows below give T cell receptor beta chains drawn from one sample of a study of regulatory T cells in long-lasting Graves disease. TCRdb independently ran MiXCR on the multiplex PCR reads; one entry per CDR3 protein. Altogether approximately 440,000 distinct CDR3 sequences are present, less than 25% being singletons, with the ten largest covering about 26%. Here the sequenced sample was peripheral blood mononuclear cells (PBMCs), taken when the disease was refractory, from a patient treated with antithyroid drugs. Every receptor here comes from a female donor with Graves disease. Each CDR3 is given with its conserved first and last residue. A D gene is named only where the DNA matches it firmly. Not all rows give a size; the values are once, few, many and, for expanded clones, a class.

.,TRBV12-3/TRBV12-4,TRBJ2-2,TRBD2,TGTGCCAGCAGTTTGGGTAGCGGGGCCAACACCGGGGAGCTGTTTTTT,CASSLGSGANTGELFF
.,TRBV9,TRBJ2-5,TRBD2,TGTGCCAGCAGCGTAGGACTAGCGGAAAGCCAAGAGACCCAGTACTTC,CASSVGLAESQETQYF
.,TRBV20-1,TRBJ2-7,.,TGCAGTGGCCTAGCGAAGCACTCCTACGAGCAGTACTTC,CSGLAKHSYEQYF
many,TRBV2,TRBJ2-2,.,TGTGCCAGCAGTGAACTAGCTTCGACGCTGTTTTTT,CASSELASTLFF
.,TRBV19,TRBJ1-2,.,TGTGCCAGTAGTACCAATGGGATTGTAGGCAGGGCTAACTATGGCTACACCTTC,CASSTNGIVGRANYGYTF
many,TRBV24-1,TRBJ1-2,TRBD1,TGTGCCACCAGTGACCGTCCCGCCCGGGACAGGGACGACTATGGCTACACCTTC,CATSDRPARDRDDYGYTF
.,TRBV18,TRBJ2-7,.,TGTGCCAGCTTACCAGATTCTGTCGACTACGAGCAGTACTTC,CASLPDSVDYEQYF
few,TRBV20-1,TRBJ1-1,.,TGCAGTGCTAGTCTGCCGCCGGGGGAAGCTTTCTTT,CSASLPPGEAFF
.,TRBV6-4,TRBJ1-1,.,TGTGCCAGCAGTTATAATAAGGGTTTGGGAGGGGAGACTGAAGCTTTCTTT,CASSYNKGLGGETEAFF
many,TRBV5-8,TRBJ1-1,.,TGTGCCAGCAGCTTGCTGACAGGCCTGAACACTGAAGCTTTCTTT,CASSLLTGLNTEAFF
few,TRBV30,TRBJ1-2,TRBD1,TGTGCCTGGAGTCAAGGACAGGGATATGGCTACACCTTC,CAWSQGQGYGYTF
once,TRBV7-6,TRBJ1-1,.,TGTGCCAGCGGCTTAAACCCCGCCGACACTGAAGCTTTCTTT,CASGLNPADTEAFF
few,TRBV5-5,TRBJ1-5,.,TGTGCCAGCAGCTTGGGGGGCGGATTCAATCAGCCCCAGCATTTT,CASSLGGGFNQPQHF
.,TRBV30,TRBJ1-2,.,TGTGCCTGGCAACTACTTGGGATCTATGGCTACACCTTC,CAWQLLGIYGYTF
.,TRBV14,TRBJ2-6,.,TGTGCCAGCAGCCGAGGCTTGGGGGTCGGGGCCAACGTCCTGACTTTC,CASSRGLGVGANVLTF
.,TRBV28,TRBJ2-7,TRBD1,TGTGCCAGCAGGAGCCAGGGGGTCTCCTACGGGCAGTACTTC,CASRSQGVSYGQYF
.,TRBV14,TRBJ2-7,TRBD2,TGTGCCAGCAGCCAAGATCGAGGGACTAGCGGGAGGTACGAGCAGTACTTC,CASSQDRGTSGRYEQYF
many,TRBV6-2/TRBV6-3,TRBJ2-7,TRBD2,TGTGCCAGCACCTCCACGGGACTAGCATACGAGCAGTACTTC,CASTSTGLAYEQYF
few,TRBV27,TRBJ2-5,.,TGTGCCAGCAGTTTCAGTCCGTTGGAGACCCAGTACTTC,CASSFSPLETQYF
many,TRBV27,TRBJ1-5,.,TGTGCCAGCAGTTTAAATCCCATTGGCCAAAATCAGCCCCAGCATTTT,CASSLNPIGQNQPQHF
.,TRBV11-2,TRBJ2-2,TRBD2,TGTGCCAGCAGCTTATTCGTTTGGCGGGAGGGCCCCACCGGGGAGCTGTTTTTT,CASSLFVWREGPTGELFF
.,TRBV13,TRBJ2-7,TRBD1,TGTGCCAGCAGCAGCGACAGGGGTGAGCTCGTACTTGAGCAGTACTTC,CASSSDRGELVLEQYF
many,TRBV30,TRBJ1-1,.,TGTGCCTGGAAACTCAGCACTGAAGCTTTCTTT,CAWKLSTEAFF
.,TRBV6-2/TRBV6-3,TRBJ1-1,.,TGTGCCAGCAGTGGCCGTAGTATGACCGCGAAAGGGGCTTTCTTT,CASSGRSMTAKGAFF
many,TRBV6-2/TRBV6-3,TRBJ1-1,.,TGTGCCAGCAGTGAGGACATCACTGAAGCTTTCTTT,CASSEDITEAFF
many,TRBV2,TRBJ2-3,TRBD2,TGTGCCAGCAGTGAAATAGCGGGACTCACAGATACGCAGTATTTT,CASSEIAGLTDTQYF
many,TRBV12-3/TRBV12-4,TRBJ2-5,TRBD2,TGTGCCAGCAGTTTAGCGAGACTAGCGATGGAGACCCAGTACTTC,CASSLARLAMETQYF
.,TRBV11-1,TRBJ2-5,.,TGTGCCAGCAGCTTCGGCAGCGCCGATTGGGAGGCCCAGTACTTC,CASSFGSADWEAQYF
.,TRBV28,TRBJ2-1,.,TGTGCCAGCAGTTTGTGGGTTGGGGTGCAGTTCTTC,CASSLWVGVQFF
.,TRBV5-4,TRBJ1-1,.,TGTGCCAGCAGCCCGCGACGGGGACCGGCTTTCTTT,CASSPRRGPAFF
once,TRBV5-1,TRBJ2-1,TRBD2,TGCGCCAGCAGCTTGGTACTAGCGGGAGTCAATGAGCAGTCCTTC,CASSLVLAGVNEQSF
.,TRBV5-6,TRBJ2-2,.,TGTGCCAGCAGCTTGGCCAACTGGGATTTCTCGAACACCGGGGAGCTGTTTTTT,CASSLANWDFSNTGELFF
few,TRBV7-9,TRBJ2-7,.,TGTGCCAGCAGAAGGGGTTCTCTCTACGAGCAGTACTTC,CASRRGSLYEQYF
.,TRBV5-1,TRBJ2-4,TRBD1,TGCGCCAGCAGCTTGGGGGACAGAGAAATTCAGTACTTC,CASSLGDREIQYF
many,TRBV20-1,TRBJ1-1,.,TGCAGTGCTGTGGGGCCGAACACTGAAGCTTTCTTT,CSAVGPNTEAFF
.,TRBV2,TRBJ2-1,.,TGTGCCAGCACATGGAGCAGGGGTGAGCAGTTCTTC,CASTWSRGEQFF
many,TRBV12-3/TRBV12-4,TRBJ1-2,.,TGTGCCAGCTCAACGGGGGGGACCCAAGGTGGCTACACCTTC,CASSTGGTQGGYTF
few,TRBV6-1,TRBJ2-1,TRBD2,TGTGCCAGCAGACCCAAAAGCGGGAGCTCCTACAATGAGCAGTTCTTC,CASRPKSGSSYNEQFF
.,TRBV12-3/TRBV12-4,TRBJ2-5,.,TGTGCCAGCAGTTTGGTATCCTATGGGTTAGAGACCCAGTACTTC,CASSLVSYGLETQYF
many,TRBV20-1,TRBJ1-1,TRBD1,TGCAGTGCGAAGCCGGGACAGTACCCCAGGAGTGGAGCTTTCTTT,CSAKPGQYPRSGAFF
.,TRBV19,TRBJ1-1,.,TGTGCCAGTAGTATCGCCGCCATGAACACTGAAGCTTTCTTT,CASSIAAMNTEAFF
.,TRBV5-1,TRBJ2-5,.,TGCGCCAGCAGACCCACCGGGACGCCGGGGGAGACCCAGTACTTC,CASRPTGTPGETQYF
.,TRBV5-6,TRBJ2-2,.,TGTGCCAGCAGCCGCTCTCGGCCCCCTAGGGGGGCGGACACCGGGGAGCTGTTTTTT,CASSRSRPPRGADTGELFF
.,TRBV30,TRBJ2-5,.,TGTGCCTGGAGGGGGAACAGGGTCAGAGAGACCCAGTACTTC,CAWRGNRVRETQYF
few,TRBV10-2,TRBJ2-2,.,TGCGCCAGCAGTGAGTCAGACCGAGCGAACACCGGGGAGCTGTTTTTT,CASSESDRANTGELFF
.,TRBV19,TRBJ2-1,TRBD2,TGTGCCAGTAGTATTGGGGCTAGCGGGAGGGGGTCCTACAATGAGCAGTTCTTC,CASSIGASGRGSYNEQFF
many,TRBV10-3,TRBJ2-5,.,TGTGCCATCAGTGAGTCGATTTTGGGTTCCCAAGAGACCCAGTACTTC,CAISESILGSQETQYF
many,TRBV10-3,TRBJ2-5,.,TGTGCCATCTCAGAAAGGGGGGCTGGTTCAAGCGGGGAGACCCAGTACTTC,CAISERGAGSSGETQYF
few,TRBV29-1,TRBJ1-2,.,TGCAGCGTTATCGGGGGTACCTATGGCTACACCTTC,CSVIGGTYGYTF